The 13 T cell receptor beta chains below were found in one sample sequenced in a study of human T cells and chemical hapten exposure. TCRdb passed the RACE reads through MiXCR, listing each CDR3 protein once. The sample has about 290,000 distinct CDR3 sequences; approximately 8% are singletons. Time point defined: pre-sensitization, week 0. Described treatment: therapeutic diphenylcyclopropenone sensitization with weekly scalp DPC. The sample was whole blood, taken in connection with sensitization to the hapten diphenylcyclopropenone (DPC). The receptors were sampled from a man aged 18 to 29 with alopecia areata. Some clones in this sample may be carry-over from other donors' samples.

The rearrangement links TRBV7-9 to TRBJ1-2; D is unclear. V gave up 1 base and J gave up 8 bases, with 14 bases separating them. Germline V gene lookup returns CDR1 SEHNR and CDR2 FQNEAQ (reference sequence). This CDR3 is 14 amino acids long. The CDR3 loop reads CASSLDLGRSGYTF. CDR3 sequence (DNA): TGTGCCAGCAGCTTAGATCTGGGGAGGAGCGGCTACACCTTC.

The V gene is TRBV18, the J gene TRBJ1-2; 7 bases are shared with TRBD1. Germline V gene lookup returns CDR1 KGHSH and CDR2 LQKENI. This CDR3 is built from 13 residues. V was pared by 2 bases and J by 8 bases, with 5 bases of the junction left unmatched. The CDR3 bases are TGTGCCAGCTCACCAAGCAGACAGGGAGGCTACACCTTC. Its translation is CASSPSRQGGYTF.

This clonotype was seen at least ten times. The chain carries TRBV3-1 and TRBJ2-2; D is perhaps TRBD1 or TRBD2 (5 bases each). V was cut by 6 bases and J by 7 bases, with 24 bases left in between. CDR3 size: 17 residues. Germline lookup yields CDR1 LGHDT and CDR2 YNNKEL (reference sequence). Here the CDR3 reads CASRGFGRGTEGGELFF. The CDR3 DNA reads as TGTGCCAGCAGAGGATTCGGACGGGGCACCGAAGGCGGGGAGCTGTTTTTT.

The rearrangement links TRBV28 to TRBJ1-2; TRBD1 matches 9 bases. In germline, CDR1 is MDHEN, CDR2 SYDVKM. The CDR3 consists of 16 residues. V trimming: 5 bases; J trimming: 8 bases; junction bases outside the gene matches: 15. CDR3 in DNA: TGTGCCAGCAGTCTGGGCGTGGGACAGGGTAGCTCCGGCTACACCTTC. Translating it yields CASSLGVGQGSSGYTF.

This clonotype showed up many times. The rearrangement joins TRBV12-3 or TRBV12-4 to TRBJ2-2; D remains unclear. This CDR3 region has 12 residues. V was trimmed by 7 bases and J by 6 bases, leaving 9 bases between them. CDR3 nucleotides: TGTGCCAGCAATACTGGCCCCGGGGAGCTGTTTTTT. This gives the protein CASNTGPGELFF.

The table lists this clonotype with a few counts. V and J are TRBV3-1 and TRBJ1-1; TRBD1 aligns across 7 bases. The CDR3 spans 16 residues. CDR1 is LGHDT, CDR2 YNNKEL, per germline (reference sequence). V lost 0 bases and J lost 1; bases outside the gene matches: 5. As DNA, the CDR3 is TGTGCCAGCAGCCAAGAAGGGGGCGGTTGGAACACTGAAGCTTTCTTT. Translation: CASSQEGGGWNTEAFF.

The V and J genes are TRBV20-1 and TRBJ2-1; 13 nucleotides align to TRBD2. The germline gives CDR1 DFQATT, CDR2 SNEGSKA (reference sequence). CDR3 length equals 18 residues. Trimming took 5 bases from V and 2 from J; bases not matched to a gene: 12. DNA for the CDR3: TGCAGTGCTCAAAAGAGGACTAGCGGGGGCCCTACCTACAATGAGCAGTTCTTC. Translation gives CSAQKRTSGGPTYNEQFF.

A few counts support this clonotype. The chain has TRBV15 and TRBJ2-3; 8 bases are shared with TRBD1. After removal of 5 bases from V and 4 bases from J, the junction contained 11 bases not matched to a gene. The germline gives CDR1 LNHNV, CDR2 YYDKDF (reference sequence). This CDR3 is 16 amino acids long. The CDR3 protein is CATSGSRTGSADTQYF. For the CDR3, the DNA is TGTGCCACCAGCGGATCGCGGACAGGGTCGGCAGATACGCAGTATTTT.

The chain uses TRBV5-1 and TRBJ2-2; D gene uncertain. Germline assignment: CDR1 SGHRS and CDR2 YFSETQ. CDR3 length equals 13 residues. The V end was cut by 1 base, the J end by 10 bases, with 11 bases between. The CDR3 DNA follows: TGCGCCAGCAGCTTGAGGTCACCCGCGGAGCTGTTTTTT. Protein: CASSLRSPAELFF. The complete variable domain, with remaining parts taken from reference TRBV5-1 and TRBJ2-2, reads KAGVTQTPRYLIKTRGQQVTLSCSPISGHRSVSWYQQTPGQGLQFLFEYFSETQRNKGNFPGRFSGRQFSNSRSEMNVSTLELGDSALYLCASSLRSPAELFFGEGSRLTVL.

CDR3 protein: CASIRTSGGATDTQYF. The CDR3 coding sequence is TGTGCCAGCATTCGTACTAGCGGGGGGGCCACAGATACGCAGTATTTT. V usage is TRBV25-1 and J usage is TRBJ2-3; 13 bases match TRBD2. CDR3 length equals 16 residues. V dropped 7 bases and J dropped 2; count of bases not matched to a gene: 6. Germline CDR1 MGHDK, CDR2 SYGVNS.

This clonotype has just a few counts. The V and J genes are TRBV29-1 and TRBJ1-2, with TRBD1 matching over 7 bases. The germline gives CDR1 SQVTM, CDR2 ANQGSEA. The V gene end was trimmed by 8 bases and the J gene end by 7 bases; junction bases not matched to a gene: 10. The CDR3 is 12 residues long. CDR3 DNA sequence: TGCAGCATTATACAGGGGCGGACTGGCTACACCTTC. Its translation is CSIIQGRTGYTF.

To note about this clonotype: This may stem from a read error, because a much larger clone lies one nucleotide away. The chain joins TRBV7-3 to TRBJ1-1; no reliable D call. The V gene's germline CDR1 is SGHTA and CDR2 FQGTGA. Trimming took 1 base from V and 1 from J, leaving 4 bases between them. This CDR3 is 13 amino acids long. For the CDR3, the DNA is TGTGCCAGCAGCTTAATGGGGAACACTGAAGCTTTCTTT. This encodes CASSLMGNTEAFF.

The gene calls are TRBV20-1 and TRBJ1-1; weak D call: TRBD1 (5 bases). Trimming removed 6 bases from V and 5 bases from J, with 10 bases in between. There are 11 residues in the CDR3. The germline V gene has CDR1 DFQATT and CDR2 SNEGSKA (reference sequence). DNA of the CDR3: TGCAGTGCGAGCAGGGTGACTGAAGCTTTCTTT. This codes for CSASRVTEAFF.